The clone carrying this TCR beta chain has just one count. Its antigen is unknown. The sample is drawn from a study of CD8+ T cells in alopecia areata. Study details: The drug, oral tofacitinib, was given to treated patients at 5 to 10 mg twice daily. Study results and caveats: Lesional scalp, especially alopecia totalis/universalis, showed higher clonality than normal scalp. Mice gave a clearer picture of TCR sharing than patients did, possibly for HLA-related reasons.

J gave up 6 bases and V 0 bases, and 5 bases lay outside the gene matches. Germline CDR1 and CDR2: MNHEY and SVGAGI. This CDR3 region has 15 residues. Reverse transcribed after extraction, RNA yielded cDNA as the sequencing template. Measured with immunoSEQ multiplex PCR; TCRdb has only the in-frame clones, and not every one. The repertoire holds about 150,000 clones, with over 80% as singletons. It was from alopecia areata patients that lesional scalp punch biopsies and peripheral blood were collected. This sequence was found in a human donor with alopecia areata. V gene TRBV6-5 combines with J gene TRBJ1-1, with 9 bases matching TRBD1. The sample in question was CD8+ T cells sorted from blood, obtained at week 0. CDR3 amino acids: CASSYSTGGSSEAFF. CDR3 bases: TGTGCCAGCAGTTACTCAACAGGGGGCAGCTCTGAAGCTTTCTTT.